The next 32 T cell receptor beta chains were all read from a single sample in a study of cytomegalovirus exposure and HLA in healthy donors. The PCR was carried out with 60 Vbeta primers and 13 Jbeta primers. Sequencing used immunoSEQ multiplex PCR; TCRdb keeps in-frame clones, though not all of them. The sample carries tens of thousands of clones, 70% to 85% recorded once. The sequencing sample was made of PBMCs. The receptor set was obtained from a man aged 45-65 years in good health and CMV-seronegative.

The CDR3, as DNA: TGTGCCAGCAGCCGGACTAGCGGGAGAGGCGAGCAGTACTTC. It specifies CASSRTSGRGEQYF. The rearrangement uses TRBV7-8 and TRBJ2-7; TRBD2 matches 13 bases. V gave up 5 bases and J gave up 6 bases; unmatched junction bases: 4. From germline, CDR1 is SGHVS and CDR2 FQNEAQ. This CDR3 region has 14 residues.

This clone was picked up a small number of times. The chain is built from TRBV2 and TRBJ1-5; 7 nucleotides match TRBD1. The CDR3 totals 14 residues. The ends lost 5 bases at V and 7 bases at J; junction bases unmatched: 8. From germline, CDR1 is SNHLY and CDR2 FYNNEI. The CDR3 is CASSTRQGGQPQHF. The CDR3 coding sequence is TGTGCCAGCAGTACGAGACAGGGCGGGCAGCCCCAGCATTTT.

CDR3 in amino acids: CASKGTGGRGANVLTF. For the CDR3, the DNA is TGTGCCAGCAAGGGGACAGGGGGTAGGGGGGCCAACGTCCTGACTTTC. The V call is TRBV28, the J call TRBJ2-6, with 11 bases matching TRBD1. Germline V gene sequence: CDR1 MDHEN, CDR2 SYDVKM. The CDR3 sequence is 16 residues long. Germline trimming cut 7 bases from V and 4 bases from J; bases unmatched to any gene: 6.

This rearrangement joins TRBV6-5 to TRBJ2-1; D possibly corresponds to TRBD2 (6 bases). CDR1 MNHEY and CDR2 SVGAGI come from the germline V gene. The CDR3 extends over 12 amino acids. Trimming took 10 bases from V and 4 from J, leaving 11 bases between them. CDR3 sequence: CATDSGYNEQFF. CDR3 bases: TGTGCCACCGATAGCGGATACAATGAGCAGTTCTTC.

The chain links TRBV28 to TRBJ2-2; 7 nucleotides agree with TRBD1. Germline V gene data show CDR1 as MDHEN and CDR2 as SYDVKM. V shed 5 bases and J 6 bases; nucleotides not matched to a gene: 9. This CDR3 has 15 amino acids. The CDR3 reads CASSTYAGGPGELFF. For the CDR3, the DNA is TGTGCCAGCAGTACTTACGCAGGGGGACCCGGGGAGCTGTTTTTT.

The rearrangement joins TRBV6-5 to TRBJ2-7, with 8 bases lining up with TRBD1. Germline V lookup: CDR1 MNHEY, CDR2 SVGAGI. The CDR3 sequence is 16 residues long. V lost 2 bases, J lost 0 bases, and 6 bases stayed unmatched. The CDR3 coding sequence is TGTGCCAGCAGTTACCCCGGACAGGGCGGCTCCTACGAGCAGTACTTC. Amino acids: CASSYPGQGGSYEQYF.

The chain employs TRBV6-1 and TRBJ2-5, with TRBD1 as a possible D gene (5 bases). Germline values: CDR1 MNHNS, CDR2 SASEGT. V gave up 2 bases and J gave up 5 bases, with 21 bases separating them. The CDR3 runs 17 residues. CDR3 sequence (DNA): TGTGCCAGCAGTGAATCGGTTAAGGTCAGGGTCCGGGAGACCCAGTACTTC. Its protein product is CASSESVKVRVRETQYF.

The chain couples TRBV6-5 to TRBJ2-3, with TRBD2 as a possible D gene (6 bases). The CDR3 has 15 amino acids. Germline CDR1 reads MNHEY; CDR2 reads SVGAGI. The V gene lost 2 bases and the J gene lost 3 bases, with 12 bases spanning the gap. CDR3 sequence (DNA): TGTGCCAGCAGTTACGGGGGAGGTATAACAGATACGCAGTATTTT. It codes for CASSYGGGITDTQYF.

This rearrangement joins TRBV11-2 to TRBJ2-1, with D possibly matching TRBD2 (5 bases). Germline values: CDR1 SGHAT, CDR2 FQNNGV. The CDR3 is made up of 18 amino acids. V was pared by 1 base and J by 0 bases, with 16 bases between. The CDR3 spells CASSLGPSRDFSYNEQFF. In DNA, the CDR3 is TGTGCCAGCAGCTTAGGACCCTCGAGGGATTTCTCCTACAATGAGCAGTTCTTC. Full variable domain (rest looked up from reference TRBV11-2 and TRBJ2-1): EAGVAQSPRYKIIEKRQSVAFWCNPISGHATLYWYQQILGQGPKLLIQFQNNGVVDDSQLPKDRFSAERLKGVDSTLKIQPAKLEDSAVYLCASSLGPSRDFSYNEQFFGPGTRLTVL.

V usage is TRBV13 and J usage is TRBJ1-3; D unclear. The CDR3 is made up of 12 amino acids. CDR1 is PRHDT and CDR2 is FYEKMQ in the germline V gene (reference sequence). V was shortened by 4 bases and J by 8 bases, with 9 bases between the two germline ends. The CDR3 reads CASSSGSDTIYF. CDR3 sequence (DNA): TGTGCCAGCAGCTCGGGTAGCGACACCATATATTTT.

This chain joins TRBV7-2 and TRBJ2-1; 8 bases are a match to TRBD2. The V gene end was trimmed by 5 bases and the J gene end by 2 bases; junction bases not matched to a gene: 5. This CDR3 is 15 amino acids long. The V gene's germline CDR1 is SGHTA and CDR2 FQGNSA. CDR3 bases: TGTGCCAGCAGCCCACCGGGACTAGCCTACAATGAGCAGTTCTTC. It codes for CASSPPGLAYNEQFF.

This chain links TRBV21-1 with TRBJ2-7; the D call of TRBD2 is as the table states it, not checked on the DNA. TRBV21-1 is a pseudogene segment. The CDR3 runs to 18 residues. The CDR3 DNA follows: TGTGCCAGCAGCAAAGCCGGTCGACTAGCGGGAGGCCCCTACGAGCAGTACTTC. Translation gives CASSKAGRLAGGPYEQYF.

The chain combines TRBV11-2 with TRBJ1-1; possible D gene TRBD1, 5 bases. Per germline, CDR1 SGHAT and CDR2 FQNNGV. V lost 3 bases, J lost 1 base, and 6 bases lay in between. The CDR3 sequence is 13 residues long. CDR3 sequence: CASSFGGNTEAFF. The CDR3 DNA sequence: TGTGCCAGCAGCTTCGGGGGGAACACTGAAGCTTTCTTT.

This chain uses TRBV6-5 with TRBJ2-2, with unresolved D. Looked up from germline, CDR1 is MNHEY and CDR2 is SVGAGI. The CDR3 extends over 14 amino acids. Trimming left V 2 bases short and J 2 bases short, with 6 bases between. The CDR3 reads CASSYLANTGELFF. CDR3 DNA: TGTGCCAGCAGTTACCTGGCCAACACCGGGGAGCTGTTTTTT.

The chain uses TRBV19 and TRBJ1-5; possibly TRBD1 for D (5 bases). This CDR3 comprises 14 residues. The germline V gene encodes CDR1 LNHDA and CDR2 SQIVND (reference sequence). Trimming cost V 8 bases and J 5 bases, with 16 bases left between them. The CDR3 nucleotides are TGTGCCAGTTCAGCGCGGGGGGGTTATCAGCCCCAGCATTTT. This sequence encodes CASSARGGYQPQHF.

The chain combines TRBV19 with TRBJ1-2; the match to TRBD1 covers 9 bases. The CDR3 consists of 16 residues. The junction had 9 bases not matched to a gene; V was cut back by 6 bases and J by 1 base. In germline, CDR1 is LNHDA, CDR2 SQIVND (reference sequence). CDR3 loop: CASSMDRGGGNYGYTF. The CDR3 DNA reads as TGTGCCAGTAGCATGGACAGGGGAGGAGGTAACTATGGCTACACCTTC.

The chain recombines TRBV5-1 with TRBJ2-5; 7 positions agree with TRBD2. The CDR3 loop spans 16 amino acids. J lost 2 bases, V lost 3 bases, and 10 bases had no gene match. Germline loops: CDR1 SGHRS, CDR2 YFSETQ. Written as DNA, the CDR3 is TGCGCCAGCAGCTCCGGGGGGTCATTAGGGCAAGAGACCCAGTACTTC. Translation: CASSSGGSLGQETQYF.

V usage is TRBV28 and J usage is TRBJ2-7; the match to TRBD2 covers 9 bases. CDR1 is MDHEN, CDR2 SYDVKM, per germline. V was clipped by 7 bases and J by 1 base; unmatched bases: 20. This CDR3 contains 19 residues. DNA for the CDR3: TGTGCCAGCAATATCCCCTGGGGGGCGGGAGGGATCCAATCCTACGAGCAGTACTTC. This translates into CASNIPWGAGGIQSYEQYF. The full variable domain, in which reference TRBV28 and TRBJ2-7 provide the parts outside the CDR3, is DVKVTQSSRYLVKRTGEKVFLECVQDMDHENMFWYRQDPGLGLRLIYFSYDVKMKEKGDIPEGYSVSREKKERFSLILESASTNQTSMYLCASNIPWGAGGIQSYEQYFGPGTRLTVT.

The rearrangement links TRBV6-6 to TRBJ2-1; D remains unclear. Trimming took 5 bases from V and 4 from J, leaving 9 bases between them. This CDR3 is built from 13 residues. Germline-derived CDR1 and CDR2 are MNHNY and SVGAGI (reference sequence). The DNA of the CDR3 is TGTGCCAGCAGTCCAGGCCGATACAATGAGCAGTTCTTC. Translated: CASSPGRYNEQFF.

This clone was observed a few times. V gene TRBV29-1 combines with J gene TRBJ1-5, with 9 bases fitting TRBD1. The junction had 14 bases not matched to a gene; V was cut back by 4 bases and J by 4 bases. The CDR3 runs 17 residues. The germline V gene encodes CDR1 SQVTM and CDR2 ANQGSEA. In DNA form, the CDR3 reads TGCAGCGTTGGTCACAGGGGGCGCTTGGACGGGAATCAGCCCCAGCATTTT. Its translation is CSVGHRGRLDGNQPQHF.

The gene calls are TRBV7-3 and TRBJ2-5; 8 nucleotides agree with TRBD2. V trimming: 5 bases; J trimming: 3 bases; junction bases outside the gene matches: 5. The germline gives CDR1 SGHTA, CDR2 FQGTGA. The CDR3 is made up of 14 amino acids. For the CDR3, the DNA is TGTGCCAGCAGCCGGGGGGGCAGAAAAGAGACCCAGTACTTC. Amino acids: CASSRGGRKETQYF.

V and J are TRBV19 and TRBJ2-5, with TRBD1 as a possible D gene (5 bases). Germline assignment: CDR1 LNHDA and CDR2 SQIVND (reference sequence). V was cut by 5 bases and J by 5 bases, with 12 bases left in between. The length of the CDR3 is 13 residues. The CDR3 is CASSDSYRETQYF. CDR3 in DNA: TGTGCCAGTAGTGATTCCTACAGGGAGACCCAGTACTTC. Full variable domain (outside the CDR3, taken from reference TRBV19 and TRBJ2-5): DGGITQSPKYLFRKEGQNVTLSCEQNLNHDAMYWYRQDPGQGLRLIYYSQIVNDFQKGDIAEGYSVSREKKESFPLTVTSAQKNPTAFYLCASSDSYRETQYFGPGTRLLVL.

The rearrangement links TRBV9 to TRBJ1-4; perhaps TRBD1 as D (5 bases). The CDR3 is 14 residues long. Between the trimmed V and J ends, which lost 5 bases and 8 bases, there was a span of 16 bases. Germline CDR1 SGDLS, CDR2 YYNGEE. For the CDR3, the DNA is TGTGCCAGCAGTACGGACCAGGGTGTGGAAAAACTGTTTTTT. As protein: CASSTDQGVEKLFF.

The chain combines TRBV6-5 with TRBJ2-3; 9 nucleotides agree with TRBD2. The V segment lost 0 bases and the J segment 3 bases; nucleotides outside the gene matches: 4. The CDR3 is 16 residues long. CDR1 MNHEY and CDR2 SVGAGI come from the germline V gene. CDR3 sequence reads: CASSYSAGGLTDTQYF. CDR3 nucleotides: TGTGCCAGCAGTTACTCGGCGGGAGGGTTGACAGATACGCAGTATTTT.

The chain couples TRBV2 to TRBJ2-7; 7 nucleotides line up with TRBD2. There are 14 residues in the CDR3. V shed 3 bases, J shed 3 bases, and the junction held 5 bases outside the gene matches. Germline V gene data show CDR1 as SNHLY and CDR2 as FYNNEI. DNA of the CDR3: TGTGCCAGCAGTGATTTGGCGGGAGACTACGAGCAGTACTTC. This gives the protein CASSDLAGDYEQYF.

The chain carries TRBV7-9 and TRBJ2-7; 10 nucleotides align to TRBD1. The CDR3 covers 14 residues. Germline V CDR1 and CDR2: SEHNR, FQNEAQ (reference sequence). V shed 5 bases, J shed 6 bases, and the junction held 7 bases outside the gene matches. The CDR3 protein is CASSPWDRGREQYF. The CDR3 DNA sequence: TGTGCCAGCAGCCCCTGGGACAGGGGTCGCGAGCAGTACTTC. Based on the CDR3 plus reference TRBV7-9 and TRBJ2-7, the full variable domain is DTGVSQNPRHKITKRGQNVTFRCDPISEHNRLYWYRQTLGQGPEFLTYFQNEAQLEKSRLLSDRFSAERPKGSFSTLEIQRTEQGDSAMYLCASSPWDRGREQYFGPGTRLTVT.

The chain's CDR3 is CASSSRPGQGEETQYF. CDR3 in DNA: TGCGCCAGCAGCTCCCGCCCGGGACAGGGAGAAGAGACCCAGTACTTC. The chain employs TRBV5-1 and TRBJ2-5, with 9 positions matching TRBD1. CDR3 length: 16 residues. V trimming: 3 bases; J trimming: 3 bases; junction bases outside the gene matches: 9. Germline lookup yields CDR1 SGHRS and CDR2 YFSETQ.

The chain combines TRBV5-1 with TRBJ2-1; 7 bases match TRBD2. Germline V gene lookup returns CDR1 SGHRS and CDR2 YFSETQ. With V trimmed by 7 bases and J by 6 bases, 22 bases remained unmatched. The CDR3 covers 18 residues. CDR3 sequence reads: CASFRGRDWAIGGNEQFF. The CDR3 nucleotides read TGCGCCAGCTTCCGAGGGAGGGATTGGGCAATAGGTGGCAATGAGCAGTTCTTC.

CDR3 DNA: TGTGCCAGCAGCCTTGGGACTGGACAAGAGACCCAGTACTTC. Amino acid sequence: CASSLGTGQETQYF. The V call is TRBV4-2, the J call TRBJ2-5; D perhaps matches TRBD2 (6 bases). Germline CDR1 reads LGHNA; CDR2 reads YNFKEQ. CDR3 size: 14 residues. Trimming pared 4 bases from V and 2 bases from J, leaving 11 bases between.

This clone appeared a single time. The chain couples TRBV29-1 to TRBJ2-7; TRBD1 is a possible D gene (5 bases). V was clipped by 4 bases and J by 4 bases, with 23 bases between them. Per the germline V gene, CDR1 is SQVTM and CDR2 is ANQGSEA. The CDR3 contains 16 residues. The CDR3, as DNA: TGCAGCGTTGTTAGTAGGCAAGGGGCAGGGCGATACGAGCAGTACTTC. Its protein is CSVVSRQGAGRYEQYF.

The gene calls are TRBV19 and TRBJ2-5, with 12 bases identical to TRBD2. The J call may be mistaken, given a closer DNA end match to TRBJ2-7. Germline values: CDR1 LNHDA, CDR2 SQIVND (reference sequence). CDR3 length equals 17 residues. Here the CDR3 reads CASSVLAGGPSLYEQYF. CDR3 nucleotides: TGTGCCAGTAGTGTCCTAGCGGGAGGGCCTTCCCTCTACGAGCAGTACTTC.

V and J are TRBV10-3 and TRBJ2-1, with a tentative D call TRBD2 (5 bases). The CDR3 sequence is 14 residues long. V lost 0 bases, J lost 9 bases, and 12 bases lay in between. Germline CDR1 reads ENHRY; CDR2 reads SYGVKD. The CDR3 here is CAISESIGRGEQFF. Here the CDR3 DNA reads TGTGCCATCAGTGAGTCGATTGGTCGGGGTGAGCAGTTCTTC.